Below are 2 T cell receptor beta chains sequenced from a single sample in a study of blood T cell repertoires in COVID-19 (TCRdb year 2020). The library was generated by the immunoSEQ multiplex PCR assay. TCRdb limited this immuneACCESS table to in-frame rearrangements with V and J called. A share of clones is missing; checked studies link under half to unresolved V genes, and the rest is unexplained. For this sample the table gives 80,000 to 90,000 clones, of which roughly 82% were detected only once. The top ten constitute 0.95% to 1.5% of the sample. Sequenced input: peripheral blood. The receptors come from an elderly woman with acute or convalescent COVID-19.

This clone was observed a handful of times. The chain carries TRBV2 and TRBJ1-2; D is uncertain. This CDR3 is built from 13 residues. The germline gives CDR1 SNHLY, CDR2 FYNNEI. V shed 3 bases and J shed 0 bases, with 5 bases lying between them. CDR3 sequence: CASSDGPNYGYTF. CDR3 coding DNA: TGTGCCAGCAGTGACGGTCCTAACTATGGCTACACCTTC. Looking up the rest from reference TRBV2 and TRBJ1-2 gives the full variable domain: EPEVTQTPSHQVTQMGQEVILRCVPISNHLYFYWYRQILGQKVEFLVSFYNNEISEKSEIFDDQFSVERPDGSNFTLKIRSTKLEDSAMYFCASSDGPNYGYTFGSGTRLTVV.

The gene calls are TRBV7-2 and TRBJ2-3, with 8 nucleotides matching TRBD1. There are 14 residues in the CDR3. V trimming: 4 bases; J trimming: 2 bases; junction bases outside the gene matches: 2. Germline V gives CDR1 SGHTA, CDR2 FQGNSA. CDR3 nucleotide sequence: TGTGCCAGCAGCTCTCAGGGGGCCACAGATACGCAGTATTTT. It is translated as CASSSQGATDTQYF.